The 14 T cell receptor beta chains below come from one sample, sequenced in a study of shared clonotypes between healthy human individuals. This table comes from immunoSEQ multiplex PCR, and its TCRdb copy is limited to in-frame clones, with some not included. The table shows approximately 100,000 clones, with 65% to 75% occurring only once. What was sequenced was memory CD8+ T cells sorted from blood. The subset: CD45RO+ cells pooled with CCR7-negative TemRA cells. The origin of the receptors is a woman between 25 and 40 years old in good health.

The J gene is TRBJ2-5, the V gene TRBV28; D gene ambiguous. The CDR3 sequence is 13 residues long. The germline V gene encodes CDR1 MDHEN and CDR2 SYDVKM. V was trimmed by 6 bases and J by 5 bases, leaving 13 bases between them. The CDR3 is CASSAGNGETQYF. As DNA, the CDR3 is TGTGCCAGCAGCGCTGGAAACGGGGAGACCCAGTACTTC.

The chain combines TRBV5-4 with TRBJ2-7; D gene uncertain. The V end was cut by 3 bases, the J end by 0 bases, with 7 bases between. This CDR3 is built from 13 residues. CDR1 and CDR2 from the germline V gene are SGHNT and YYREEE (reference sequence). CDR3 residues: CASSSTDSYEQYF. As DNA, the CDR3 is TGTGCCAGCAGCTCGACTGACTCCTACGAGCAGTACTTC. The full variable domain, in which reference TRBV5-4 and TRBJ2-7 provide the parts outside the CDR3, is ETGVTQSPTHLIKTRGQQVTLRCSSQSGHNTVSWYQQALGQGPQFIFQYYREEENGRGNFPPRFSGLQFPNYSSELNVNALELDDSALYLCASSSTDSYEQYFGPGTRLTVT.

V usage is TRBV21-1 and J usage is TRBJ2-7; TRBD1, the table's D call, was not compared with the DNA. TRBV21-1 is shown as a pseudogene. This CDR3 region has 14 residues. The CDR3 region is CASSKECRSYEQYF. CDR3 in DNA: TGTGCCAGCAGCAAAGAGTGCAGGTCCTACGAGCAGTACTTC.

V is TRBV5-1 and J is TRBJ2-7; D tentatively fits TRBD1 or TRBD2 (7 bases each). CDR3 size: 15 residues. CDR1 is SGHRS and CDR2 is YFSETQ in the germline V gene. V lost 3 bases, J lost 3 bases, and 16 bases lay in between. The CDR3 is CASSSPLRGGYEQYF. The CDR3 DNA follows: TGCGCCAGCAGCTCCCCTCTCAGGGGGGGCTACGAGCAGTACTTC.

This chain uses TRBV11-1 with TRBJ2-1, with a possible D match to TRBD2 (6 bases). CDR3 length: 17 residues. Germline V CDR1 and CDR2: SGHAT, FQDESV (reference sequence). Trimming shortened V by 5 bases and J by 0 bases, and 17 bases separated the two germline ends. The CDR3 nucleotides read TGTGCCAGCAGCGCGGCCCGCGGGAAGAGCTCCTACAATGAGCAGTTCTTC. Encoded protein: CASSAARGKSSYNEQFF.

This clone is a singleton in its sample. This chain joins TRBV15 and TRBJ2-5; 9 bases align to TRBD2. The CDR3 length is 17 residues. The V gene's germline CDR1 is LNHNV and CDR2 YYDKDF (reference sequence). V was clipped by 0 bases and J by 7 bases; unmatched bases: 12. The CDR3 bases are TGTGCCACCAGCAGAGAAGTCGGCGGGAGGGCCCTCGGGACCCAGTACTTC. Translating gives CATSREVGGRALGTQYF.

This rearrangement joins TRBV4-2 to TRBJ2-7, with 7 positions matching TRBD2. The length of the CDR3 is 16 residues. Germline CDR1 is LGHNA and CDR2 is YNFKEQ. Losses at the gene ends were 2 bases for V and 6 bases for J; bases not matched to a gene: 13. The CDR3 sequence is CASSQSIGGRIGEQYF. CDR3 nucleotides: TGTGCCAGCAGCCAATCTATCGGCGGGAGAATCGGCGAGCAGTACTTC.

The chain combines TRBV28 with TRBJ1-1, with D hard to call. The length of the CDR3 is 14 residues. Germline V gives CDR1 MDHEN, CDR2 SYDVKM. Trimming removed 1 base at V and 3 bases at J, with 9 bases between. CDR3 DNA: TGTGCCAGCAGTTTATATGGGGTGCACACTGAAGCTTTCTTT. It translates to CASSLYGVHTEAFF.

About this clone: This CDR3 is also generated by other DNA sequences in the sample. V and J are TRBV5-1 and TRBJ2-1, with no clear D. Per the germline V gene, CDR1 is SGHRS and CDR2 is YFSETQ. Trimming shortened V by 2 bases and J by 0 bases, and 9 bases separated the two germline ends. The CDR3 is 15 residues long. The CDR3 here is CASSLDRSSYNEQFF. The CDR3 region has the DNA TGCGCCAGCAGCTTAGACCGTAGCTCCTACAATGAGCAGTTCTTC.

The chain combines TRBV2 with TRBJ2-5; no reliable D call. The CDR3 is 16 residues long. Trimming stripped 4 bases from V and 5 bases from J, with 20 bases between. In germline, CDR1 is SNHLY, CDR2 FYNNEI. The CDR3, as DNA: TGTGCCAGCAGTGTAGCTTTGGACGTGCTTTGGGAGACCCAGTACTTC. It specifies CASSVALDVLWETQYF.

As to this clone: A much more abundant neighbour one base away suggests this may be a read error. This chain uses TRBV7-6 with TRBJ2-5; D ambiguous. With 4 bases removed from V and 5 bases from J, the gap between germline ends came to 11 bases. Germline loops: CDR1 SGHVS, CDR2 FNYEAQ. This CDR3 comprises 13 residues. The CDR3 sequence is CASSSSLQETQYF. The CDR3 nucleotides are TGTGCCAGCAGCTCAAGCTTGCAGGAGACCCAGTACTTC.

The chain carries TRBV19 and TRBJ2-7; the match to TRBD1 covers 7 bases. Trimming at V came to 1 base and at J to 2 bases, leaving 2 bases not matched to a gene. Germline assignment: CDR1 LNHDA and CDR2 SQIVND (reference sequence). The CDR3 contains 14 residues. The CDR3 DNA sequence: TGTGCCAGTAGTATAGGGACAGGCGCCTACGAGCAGTACTTC. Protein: CASSIGTGAYEQYF.

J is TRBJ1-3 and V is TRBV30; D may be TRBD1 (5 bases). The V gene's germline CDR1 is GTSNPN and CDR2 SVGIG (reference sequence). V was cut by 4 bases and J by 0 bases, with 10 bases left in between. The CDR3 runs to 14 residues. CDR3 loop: CAWTQGVSGNTIYF. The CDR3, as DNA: TGTGCCTGGACTCAGGGAGTCTCTGGAAACACCATATATTTT.

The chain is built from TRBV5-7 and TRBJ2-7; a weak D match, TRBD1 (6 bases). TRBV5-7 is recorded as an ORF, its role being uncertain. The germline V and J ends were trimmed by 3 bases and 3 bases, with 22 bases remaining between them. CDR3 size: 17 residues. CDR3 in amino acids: CASSYRLLGDKVYEQYF. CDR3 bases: TGTGCCAGCAGCTATCGCCTGTTGGGGGACAAGGTCTACGAGCAGTACTTC.